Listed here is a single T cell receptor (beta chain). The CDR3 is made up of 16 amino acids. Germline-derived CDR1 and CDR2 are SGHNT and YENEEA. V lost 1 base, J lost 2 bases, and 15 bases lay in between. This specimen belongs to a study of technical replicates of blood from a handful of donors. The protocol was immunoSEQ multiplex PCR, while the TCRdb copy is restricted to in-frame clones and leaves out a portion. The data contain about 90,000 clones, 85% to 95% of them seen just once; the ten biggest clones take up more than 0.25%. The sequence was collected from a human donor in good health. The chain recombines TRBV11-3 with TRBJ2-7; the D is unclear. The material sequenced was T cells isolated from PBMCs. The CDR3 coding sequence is TGTGCCAGCAGCTTAGTCGGCTATGGCGGAACCTACGAGCAGTACTTC. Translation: CASSLVGYGGTYEQYF.